The 14 T cell receptor beta chains in this list originate from one sample, sequenced in a study of T cell responses to AZD1222 COVID-19 vaccine. Sequencing was performed with immunoSEQ multiplex PCR; in TCRdb, only in-frame clones are kept and a portion is missing. This table holds approximately 89,000 clones, around 84% found once. The sample in question was peripheral blood, obtained 28 days after the second AZD1222 dose. Receptors were obtained from an adult who received the AZD1222 COVID-19 vaccine.

The chain joins TRBV5-5 to TRBJ1-2, with 9 bases lining up with TRBD1. The CDR3 length is 18 residues. The V and J ends lost 4 bases and 4 bases, in that order; junction bases with no gene match: 17. Germline V gene sequence: CDR1 SGHKS, CDR2 YYEKEE (reference sequence). The CDR3 DNA reads as TGTGCCAGCAGCACTGGGGCTCCTACAGGGGGCGCTTCCTATGGCTACACCTTC. It specifies CASSTGAPTGGASYGYTF.

With respect to this clone: The junction shows a germline mismatch at one end, possibly a read error. The chain joins TRBV2 to TRBJ1-2; TRBD1 agrees at 9 bases. Germline values: CDR1 SNHLY, CDR2 FYNNEI. CDR3 length: 15 residues. The CDR3 spells CASSPPGQGTHGYAF. The CDR3 coding sequence is TGTGCCAGCAGCCCGCCGGGACAGGGAACTCATGGCTACGCCTTC. The full variable domain, in which reference TRBV2 and TRBJ1-2 provide the parts outside the CDR3, is EPEVTQTPSHQVTQMGQEVILRCVPISNHLYFYWYRQILGQKVEFLVSFYNNEISEKSEIFDDQFSVERPDGSNFTLKIRSTKLEDSAMYFCASSPPGQGTHGYAFGSGTRLTVV.

J is TRBJ2-7 and V is TRBV20-1, with 10 bases identical to TRBD1. Looked up from germline, CDR1 is DFQATT and CDR2 is SNEGSKA (reference sequence). V gave up 3 bases and J gave up 3 bases; unmatched junction bases: 8. The CDR3 totals 15 residues. This chain's CDR3 is CSASPLTGGFYEQYF. The CDR3, as DNA: TGCAGTGCTAGTCCCCTGACAGGGGGCTTCTACGAGCAGTACTTC.

This chain uses TRBV28 with TRBJ1-1, with D perhaps matching TRBD1 (5 bases). V lost 3 bases and J 5 bases, leaving 13 bases between the germline ends. The germline CDR1 and CDR2 sequences are MDHEN and SYDVKM. The CDR3 sequence is 14 residues long. The chain's CDR3 is CASSLVGDRTEAFF. The CDR3 DNA reads as TGTGCCAGCAGTTTGGTGGGGGATCGGACTGAAGCTTTCTTT.

The chain employs TRBV9 and TRBJ1-6; D uncertain. The V end lost 1 base, the J end lost 5 bases, and 7 bases lay between the germline ends. Germline assignment: CDR1 SGDLS and CDR2 YYNGEE. CDR3 length: 14 amino acids. In DNA, the CDR3 is TGTGCCAGCAGCGTACTCGGGGATAATTCACCCCTCCACTTT. It yields the protein CASSVLGDNSPLHF.

This chain joins TRBV6-5 and TRBJ2-5, with 8 bases fitting TRBD2. This CDR3 has 13 residues. Per the germline V gene, CDR1 is MNHEY and CDR2 is SVGAGI. V lost 8 bases and J lost 9; bases outside the gene matches: 11. DNA for the CDR3: TGTGCCAGCCGCAGCGGGGGACGCCTGTCCCAGTACTTC. Amino acid sequence: CASRSGGRLSQYF.

The chain has TRBV5-1 and TRBJ2-6, with a possible D match to TRBD1 (6 bases). V was cut by 4 bases and J by 0 bases, with 11 bases left in between. The CDR3 consists of 16 residues. Looked up from germline, CDR1 is SGHRS and CDR2 is YFSETQ. The chain's CDR3 is CASSPGQTSGANVLTF. Here the CDR3 DNA reads TGCGCCAGCAGCCCCGGACAGACCTCTGGGGCCAACGTCCTGACTTTC.

The genes are TRBV28 and TRBJ1-2, with D uncertain. The ends were cut back, 2 bases at V and 7 bases at J, with 8 bases in the middle. Germline V gene sequence: CDR1 MDHEN, CDR2 SYDVKM. The CDR3 contains 12 residues. The CDR3 loop reads CASSLGYGGYTF. The CDR3 DNA sequence: TGTGCCAGCAGTTTAGGCTATGGTGGCTACACCTTC.

V and J are TRBV9 and TRBJ2-7, with a weak D call TRBD1 (6 bases). Germline V gene data show CDR1 as SGDLS and CDR2 as YYNGEE. The CDR3 extends over 15 amino acids. V lost 0 bases, J lost 2 bases, and 12 bases lay in between. The CDR3 loop is CASSVEAGVAYEQYF. CDR3 in DNA: TGTGCCAGCAGCGTAGAAGCAGGGGTGGCCTACGAGCAGTACTTC.

The rearrangement uses TRBV5-1 and TRBJ1-1; 7 nucleotides align to TRBD1. V dropped 2 bases and J dropped 5; count of bases not matched to a gene: 18. CDR1 SGHRS and CDR2 YFSETQ come from the germline V gene. This CDR3 spans 18 amino acids. The CDR3: CASSFGASTTGRRTEAFF. The CDR3 coding sequence is TGCGCCAGCAGCTTTGGAGCCTCCACGACAGGGCGGCGGACTGAAGCTTTCTTT.

The chain uses TRBV7-9 and TRBJ2-5; TRBD2 agrees at 7 bases. The CDR3 length is 15 residues. V trimming: 2 bases; J trimming: 1 base; junction bases outside the gene matches: 4. In germline, CDR1 is SEHNR, CDR2 FQNEAQ (reference sequence). The CDR3: CASSLPSGIQETQYF. The DNA for the CDR3 is TGTGCCAGCAGCTTACCTAGCGGAATCCAAGAGACCCAGTACTTC.

The rearrangement links TRBV6-1 to TRBJ2-1; TRBD2 aligns across 7 bases. After removal of 1 base from V and 15 bases from J, the junction contained 9 bases not matched to a gene. CDR3 size: 13 residues. Germline V gene sequence: CDR1 MNHNS, CDR2 SASEGT. The CDR3 loop reads CASSEELAGERFF. The CDR3 DNA reads TGTGCCAGCAGTGAAGAGTTGGCGGGGGAACGGTTCTTC.

This chain uses TRBV5-4 with TRBJ2-7; D not resolved. The CDR3 spans 13 residues. Trimming removed 1 base at V and 3 bases at J, with 8 bases between. CDR1 and CDR2 (germline): SGHNT, YYREEE (reference sequence). DNA of the CDR3: TGTGCCAGCAGCTTGTTAGGGTTCTACGAGCAGTACTTC. Encoded protein: CASSLLGFYEQYF.

The chain links TRBV2 to TRBJ2-5; D is perhaps TRBD1 or TRBD2 (5 bases each). This CDR3 comprises 14 residues. From germline, CDR1 is SNHLY and CDR2 FYNNEI. V was trimmed by 7 bases and J by 1 base, leaving 13 bases between them. Here the CDR3 DNA reads TGTGCCAGCACCCCCGGGGCCCTCCAAGAGACCCAGTACTTC. It codes for CASTPGALQETQYF.